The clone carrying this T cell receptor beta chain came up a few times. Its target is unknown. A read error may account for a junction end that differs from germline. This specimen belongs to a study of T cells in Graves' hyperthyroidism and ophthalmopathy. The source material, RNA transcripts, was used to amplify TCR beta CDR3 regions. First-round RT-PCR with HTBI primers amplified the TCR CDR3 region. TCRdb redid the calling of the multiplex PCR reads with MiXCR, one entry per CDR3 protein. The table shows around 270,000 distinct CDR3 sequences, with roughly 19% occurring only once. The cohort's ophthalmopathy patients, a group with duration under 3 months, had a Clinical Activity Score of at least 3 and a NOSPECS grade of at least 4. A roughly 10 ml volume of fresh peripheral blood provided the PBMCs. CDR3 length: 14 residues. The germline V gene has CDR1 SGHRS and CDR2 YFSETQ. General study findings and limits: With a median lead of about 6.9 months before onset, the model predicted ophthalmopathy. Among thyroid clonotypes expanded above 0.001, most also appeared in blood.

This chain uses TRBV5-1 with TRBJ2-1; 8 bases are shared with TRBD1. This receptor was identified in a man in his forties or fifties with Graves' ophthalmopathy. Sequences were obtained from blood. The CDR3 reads CVSIRTGKSNEQFF. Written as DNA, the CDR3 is TGCGTCAGCATCAGGACAGGGAAGTCCAATGAGCAGTTCTTC.